A selection of T cell receptor beta chains follows, all from one sample in a study of cytomegalovirus exposure and HLA in healthy donors. TCRdb keeps only in-frame clones here, not all; method: immunoSEQ multiplex PCR. The sample holds tens of thousands of clones; around 85% are singletons and the top ten take around 20%. What was sequenced was PBMCs. These receptors were collected from a man between 18 and 29 years old in good health and CMV-seropositive. The CDR3 runs from the conserved cysteine through the conserved F or W. A D gene is named only where the DNA matches it firmly. Some rows have no size entry. The others give once, few or many, or a class for an expanded clone.

TRBV18	TRBD1	TRBJ2-7	NA	TGTGCCAGCTCACCTCCCGGGACAGGGTTACTCGAGCAGTACTTC	CASSPPGTGLLEQYF
TRBV5-4	TRBD2	TRBJ2-5	NA	TGTGCCAGCAGCAACAGACTAGCGGGAGCAGAGACCCAGTACTTC	CASSNRLAGAETQYF
TRBV5-1	TRBD1	TRBJ2-6	NA	TGCGCCAGCAGCTTGGTAACCGTAGGGACAGGGGACTCTGGGGCCAACGTCCTGACTTTC	CASSLVTVGTGDSGANVLTF
TRBV28	TRBD1	TRBJ2-6	NA	TGTGCCAGCAGGTCGACAGGGGGCGCCCCCGGGGCCAACGTCCTGACTTTC	CASRSTGGAPGANVLTF
TRBV5-6	NA	TRBJ2-7	NA	TGTGCCAGCAGCTCGGCGGGGACCTACGAGCAGTACTTC	CASSSAGTYEQYF
TRBV5-4	NA	TRBJ2-6	NA	TGTGCCAGCAGCTTTGCGGCCTCTGGGGCCAACGTCCTGACTTTC	CASSFAASGANVLTF
TRBV28	TRBD2	TRBJ2-3	NA	TGTGCCAGCAGTTTGGGACTAGCGGGAGAGGGAGATACGCAGTATTTT	CASSLGLAGEGDTQYF
TRBV5-1	NA	TRBJ1-1	NA	TGCGCCAGCAGCTCACAGGACCGACTGACTGAAGCTTTCTTT	CASSSQDRLTEAFF
TRBV30	NA	TRBJ1-2	NA	TGTGCCCGAAGGGGAGCGGAGGGCTATGGCTACACCTTC	CARRGAEGYGYTF
TRBV5-4	TRBD1	TRBJ2-5	NA	TGTGCCAGCAGCCCGGACAGGTACACGGAGACCCAGTACTTC	CASSPDRYTETQYF
TRBV5-1	NA	TRBJ1-1	NA	TGCGCCAGCAGCTTGATAACAGGCTACACTGAAGCTTTCTTT	CASSLITGYTEAFF
TRBV15	TRBD1	TRBJ2-6	NA	TGTGCCACCAGCAGAGACATCGGCAGGGGGCTGGATGGGGCCAACGTCCTGACTTTC	CATSRDIGRGLDGANVLTF
TRBV28	TRBD1	TRBJ2-7	NA	TGTGCCAGCAGTACACCGGGACAGGGGGTGCCCTACGAGCAGTACTTC	CASSTPGQGVPYEQYF
TRBV5-4	NA	TRBJ1-3	NA	TGTGCCAGCAGCTCCAGAAACACCATATATTTT	CASSSRNTIYF
TRBV7-8	NA	TRBJ2-2	once	TGTGCCAGCAGCTTAGAGGGGTCCCCCACCGGGGAGCTGTTTTTT	CASSLEGSPTGELFF
TRBV27	NA	TRBJ2-3	NA	TGTGCCAGCAGTTTCCCTAGCACAGATACGCAGTATTTT	CASSFPSTDTQYF
TRBV2	TRBD1	TRBJ2-2	NA	TGTGCCAGCAGTAAACCCTATGGGACAGCCGGGGAGCTGTTTTTT	CASSKPYGTAGELFF
TRBV4-1	NA	TRBJ2-6	NA	TGCGCCAGCAGCCAAAATTTCCAGGGGGGTCCCTCTGGGGCCAACGTCCTGACTTTC	CASSQNFQGGPSGANVLTF
TRBV6-4	NA	TRBJ2-2	few	TGTGCCAGCAGTGCAGGGGACACCGGGGAGCTGTTTTTT	CASSAGDTGELFF
TRBV30	TRBD1	TRBJ1-5	NA	TGTGCCTGGAGTCGGACAGGGGGAATGGAGCCCCAGCATTTT	CAWSRTGGMEPQHF
TRBV5-4	NA	TRBJ2-7	many	TGTGCCAGCAGCTTACAGCTCGGGAGCGAGCAGTACTTC	CASSLQLGSEQYF
TRBV10-3	NA	TRBJ1-3	NA	TGTGCCATCAGTGAGTCTGTGAGGGAACCCTCTGGAAACACCATATATTTT	CAISESVREPSGNTIYF
TRBV9	TRBD2	TRBJ2-5	NA	TGTGCCAGCAGCCCCTGGGGGGGAGTAGGCCAAGAGACCCAGTACTTC	CASSPWGGVGQETQYF
TRBV18	TRBD1	TRBJ2-1	NA	TGTGCCAGCTCACCTCCCGGGACAGGGTACGTTGGAGGGCAGTTCTTC	CASSPPGTGYVGGQFF
TRBV2	TRBD1	TRBJ2-1	NA	TGTGCCAGCAGAAAGGGGGACAGATACTACAATGAGCAGTTCTTC	CASRKGDRYYNEQFF
TRBV6-1	NA	TRBJ2-1	NA	TGTGCCAGCAGTGAAGGGTCGGGGACTGCTCGGTTCTTC	CASSEGSGTARFF
TRBV2	TRBD1	TRBJ1-4	NA	TGTGCCAGCAGTACGGGACAGAGTATCGGAAATGAAAAACTGTTTTTT	CASSTGQSIGNEKLFF
TRBV5-6	TRBD1	TRBJ2-6	once	TGTGCCAGCAGCTTTGGACAGGGGGCCTCTGGGGCCAACGTCCTGACTTTC	CASSFGQGASGANVLTF
TRBV5-1	TRBD2	TRBJ2-7	NA	TGCGCCAGCAGCTTGACTAGCGGGAGTTCGGAGGAGCAGTACTTC	CASSLTSGSSEEQYF
TRBV2	NA	TRBJ2-7	NA	TGTGCCAGCAGGACTGTCCCAACAGGGACCTACGAGCAGTACTTC	CASRTVPTGTYEQYF
TRBV28	TRBD2	TRBJ2-7	NA	TGTGCCAGCAATTTGGGGGGGGCCTACGAGCAGTACTTC	CASNLGGAYEQYF
TRBV11-2	TRBD2	TRBJ2-3	NA	TGTGCCAGCAGCCATCTAGCGGGAGGTTGGTCAGATACGCAGTATTTT	CASSHLAGGWSDTQYF
TRBV7-9	NA	TRBJ1-2	NA	TGTGCCAGCAGCCCCAGGGGAGCAAACTATGGCTACACCTTC	CASSPRGANYGYTF
TRBV6-1	TRBD1	TRBJ1-5	once	TGTGCCAGCAGTGCCCGGACAGGGGAGGGCAATCAGCCCCAGCATTTT	CASSARTGEGNQPQHF
TRBV28	NA	TRBJ1-4	once	TGTGCCAGCAGTTTGATTTGGGGGGCTAATGAAAAACTGTTTTTT	CASSLIWGANEKLFF
TRBV27	NA	TRBJ1-3	once	TGTGCCAGCAGTTTAACCAGGGATCCAGGAAACACCATATATTTT	CASSLTRDPGNTIYF
TRBV6-6	NA	TRBJ2-2	NA	TGTGCCAGCATGTGGAGCGACACCGGGGAGCTGTTTTTT	CASMWSDTGELFF